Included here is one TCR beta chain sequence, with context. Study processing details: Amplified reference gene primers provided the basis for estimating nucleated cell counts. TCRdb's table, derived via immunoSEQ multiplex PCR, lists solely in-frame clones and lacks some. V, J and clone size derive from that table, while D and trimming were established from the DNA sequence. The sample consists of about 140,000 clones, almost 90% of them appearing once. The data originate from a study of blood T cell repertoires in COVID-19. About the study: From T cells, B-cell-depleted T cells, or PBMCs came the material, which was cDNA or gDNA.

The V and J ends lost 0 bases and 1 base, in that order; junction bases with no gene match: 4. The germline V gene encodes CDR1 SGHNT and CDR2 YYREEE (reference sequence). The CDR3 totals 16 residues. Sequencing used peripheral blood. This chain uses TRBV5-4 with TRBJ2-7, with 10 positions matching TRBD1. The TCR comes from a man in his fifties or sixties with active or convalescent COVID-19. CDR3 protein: CASSLGGTGASYEQYF. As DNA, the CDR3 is TGTGCCAGCAGCTTGGGAGGGACAGGGGCGTCCTACGAGCAGTACTTC.